The T cell receptor (beta chain) under discussion was sequenced for a study of cytomegalovirus exposure and HLA in healthy donors. Broader study findings: Some V segments could not be told apart, so they were left out, TRBV6-2 and TRBV6-3 among them.

The PCR had 60 Vbeta and 13 Jbeta primers. This table comes from immunoSEQ multiplex PCR, and its TCRdb copy is limited to in-frame clones, with some not included. The table gives roughly 53,000 clones; the top ten clones make up around 11% of it. Germline values: CDR1 MNHEY, CDR2 SMNVEV (reference sequence). V lost 6 bases and J 0 bases, leaving 16 bases between the germline ends. The CDR3 is 16 amino acids. Concerning this clone: Its antigen remains unknown.

This TCR came from a man in his late teens or twenties in good health and CMV-seropositive. Sequenced sample: PBMCs. The rearrangement joins TRBV27 to TRBJ2-3; no clear D. The CDR3 loop reads CASSPARYPSTDTQYF. In nucleotides, the CDR3 is TGTGCCAGCAGCCCCGCCAGGTACCCTAGCACAGATACGCAGTATTTT.